This TCR beta chain emerged from a study of T-cell reconstitution after alpha-beta-depleted transplantation in children. Study results and caveats: T cells produced anew were the main source of T-cell counts and diversity one year after transplant. Reports say that about two months after transplant, the alpha-beta T cells came out of several hundred graft clones that had expanded. High day-60 TCRbeta diversity in some patients came from surviving recipient T cells and thymic progenitors.

This CDR3 is 14 amino acids long. V was cut by 4 bases and J by 7 bases, with 13 bases left in between. CDR1 and CDR2 from the germline V gene are MGHRA and YSYEKL. Unique molecular identifiers were used in preparing the TCRbeta library. TCRdb fed the PCR reads into MiXCR, producing one record per CDR3 protein. The table includes roughly 150,000 distinct CDR3 sequences, 11% detected once. This clonotype appeared many times. Its antigen is not known. The TCR sequence derives from a boy younger than 10 with acute myeloid leukemia, due to receive a stem cell transplant. J is TRBJ2-2 and V is TRBV4-1; D might be TRBD1 (6 bases). Sample: PBMCs, taken before TCRalphabeta/CD19-depleted stem cell transplant. The CDR3 DNA reads TGCGCCAGCAGCCCGGGACACCGTGTCGGGGAGCTGTTTTTT. It is translated as CASSPGHRVGELFF.